The next 17 T cell receptor beta chains were all read from a single sample in a study of T cell responses to AZD1222 COVID-19 vaccine. The table came from immunoSEQ multiplex PCR; TCRdb's copy has only in-frame clones and leaves some out. This table has around 130,000 clones, 80% to 90% appearing once. Sequencing used peripheral blood, obtained 28 days after the second AZD1222 dose. The receptors shown here come from an adult who received the AZD1222 COVID-19 vaccine.

This clone has only one observation. The genes are TRBV30 and TRBJ1-5; D gene ambiguous. V gave up 1 base and J gave up 5 bases, with 9 bases separating them. The CDR3 consists of 13 residues. Germline-derived CDR1 and CDR2 are GTSNPN and SVGIG (reference sequence). The CDR3 DNA reads as TGTGCCTGGAGTGCAAACGGGGATCAGCCCCAGCATTTT. Its protein is CAWSANGDQPQHF.

The J gene is TRBJ2-5, the V gene TRBV1; TRBD2 is the table's D call and was not checked against the DNA. TRBV1 is designated a pseudogene. This CDR3 is 14 amino acids long. CDR3 nucleotides: TGCACCAGAGGACCTCGGGAGACCCAAGAGACCCAGTACTTC. This gives the protein CTRGPRETQETQYF.

As DNA, the CDR3 is TGCAGTGCTTTGACAGGGTATACGCAGTATTTT. This sequence encodes CSALTGYTQYF. This sequence joins TRBV20-1 and TRBJ2-3; 7 positions agree with TRBD1. The ends lost 5 bases at V and 7 bases at J; junction bases unmatched: 3. CDR1 is DFQATT and CDR2 is SNEGSKA in the germline V gene (reference sequence). The CDR3 totals 11 residues.

The CDR3 loop is CASSGGTDEKLFF. The CDR3 coding sequence is TGTGCCAGTAGTGGGGGGACAGATGAAAAACTGTTTTTT. The gene calls are TRBV19 and TRBJ1-4, with TRBD1 identical over 7 bases. V lost 5 bases and J lost 6; bases outside the gene matches: 3. CDR3 size: 13 residues. The germline V gene encodes CDR1 LNHDA and CDR2 SQIVND (reference sequence).

The chain recombines TRBV5-1 with TRBJ1-2; weak D call: TRBD1 (5 bases). Looked up from germline, CDR1 is SGHRS and CDR2 is YFSETQ. V was shortened by 0 bases and J by 12 bases, with 18 bases between the two germline ends. The CDR3 has 14 residues. In DNA, the CDR3 is TGCGCCAGCAGCTTGGCCGTCTCTTCGACAGCCAACACCTTC. Translating gives CASSLAVSSTANTF.

With respect to this clone: The same CDR3 is also encoded by other DNA sequences in this sample. The chain employs TRBV9 and TRBJ1-3; tentative D call: TRBD1 (5 bases). CDR1 is SGDLS, CDR2 YYNGEE, per germline. The length of the CDR3 is 15 residues. V shed 4 bases and J shed 0 bases, with 11 bases lying between them. The CDR3 DNA follows: TGTGCCAGCAGCCCTGGGGGAACCTCTGGAAACACCATATATTTT. It codes for CASSPGGTSGNTIYF.

The genes are TRBV2 and TRBJ2-3; D is undetermined. CDR3 length: 14 amino acids. V gave up 8 bases and J gave up 6 bases, with 18 bases separating them. The germline V gene has CDR1 SNHLY and CDR2 FYNNEI. CDR3 residues: CASHRTARVDTQYF. The CDR3 nucleotides are TGTGCCAGCCACCGGACCGCCCGGGTGGATACGCAGTATTTT.

This CDR3 reads CAWSVRGTQHF. The DNA of the CDR3 is TGTGCCTGGAGTGTTAGGGGGACCCAGCATTTT. The V call is TRBV30, the J call TRBJ1-5; a weak D match, TRBD1 (6 bases). Trimming took off 0 bases at V and 11 bases at J, with 8 bases between the two ends. Germline CDR1 and CDR2: GTSNPN and SVGIG (reference sequence). This CDR3 has 11 residues.

V is TRBV4-3 and J is TRBJ1-4; D gene ambiguous. In germline, CDR1 is LGHNA, CDR2 YSLEER. V dropped 4 bases and J dropped 7 bases, with 19 bases sitting between them. The CDR3 sequence is 16 residues long. CDR3: CASSLDKAGYGEKLFF. DNA of the CDR3: TGCGCCAGCAGCCTCGATAAGGCCGGGTATGGTGAAAAACTGTTTTTT.

The V and J genes are TRBV5-1 and TRBJ1-4, with a possible D match to TRBD1 (6 bases). The ends were cut back, 4 bases at V and 0 bases at J, with 13 bases in the middle. Germline V gene sequence: CDR1 SGHRS, CDR2 YFSETQ. The CDR3 length is 16 residues. CDR3 in amino acids: CASSPGQTPTNEKLFF. Written as DNA, the CDR3 is TGCGCCAGCAGCCCTGGACAGACTCCAACTAATGAAAAACTGTTTTTT.

The chain joins TRBV6-2 or TRBV6-3 to TRBJ2-7, with 7 bases matching TRBD2. With 6 bases clipped from V and 3 bases from J, the junction kept 11 bases outside the gene matches. CDR3 size: 15 residues. Germline V gives CDR1 MNHEY, CDR2 SVGEGT. The CDR3 DNA sequence: TGTGCCAGCAGCCGGGACTACTCAACCTACTACGAGCAGTACTTC. The encoded protein is CASSRDYSTYYEQYF.

The chain recombines TRBV10-3 with TRBJ1-1; 8 bases line up with TRBD1. J was trimmed by 8 bases and V by 5 bases; bases with no gene match: 1. This CDR3 region has 11 residues. CDR1 and CDR2 (germline): ENHRY, SYGVKD. The CDR3 DNA sequence: TGTGCCATCAGTCCAGGGGGCGAAGCTTTCTTT. This translates into CAISPGGEAFF.

The gene calls are TRBV19 and TRBJ1-2; 7 bases are shared with TRBD1. Losses at the gene ends were 11 bases for V and 4 bases for J; bases not matched to a gene: 4. The CDR3 has 11 residues. CDR1 LNHDA and CDR2 SQIVND come from the germline V gene (reference sequence). CDR3: CACGTVYGYTF. CDR3 nucleotides: TGTGCCTGCGGGACAGTCTATGGCTACACCTTC.

The chain carries TRBV30 and TRBJ2-5; D is perhaps TRBD1 or TRBD2 (5 bases each). V was pared by 8 bases and J by 7 bases, with 20 bases between. The CDR3 spans 13 residues. Germline-derived CDR1 and CDR2 are GTSNPN and SVGIG (reference sequence). The CDR3 DNA follows: TGTGCCGCCGGAAGGGACGGCTTGGGGACCCAGTACTTC. Its translation is CAAGRDGLGTQYF.

This chain joins TRBV5-1 and TRBJ2-2; 8 bases map to TRBD1. This CDR3 comprises 15 residues. The V gene end was trimmed by 4 bases and the J gene end by 4 bases; junction bases not matched to a gene: 6. CDR1 is SGHRS and CDR2 is YFSETQ in the germline V gene. DNA of the CDR3: TGCGCCAGCAGCCCAAGGACAGGGCGCACCGGGGAGCTGTTTTTT. This codes for CASSPRTGRTGELFF.

The rearrangement uses TRBV5-5 and TRBJ1-1; 8 bases agree with TRBD1. The CDR3 consists of 18 residues. The V gene's germline CDR1 is SGHKS and CDR2 YYEKEE (reference sequence). The ends lost 3 bases at V and 4 bases at J; junction bases unmatched: 17. The CDR3 DNA sequence: TGTGCCAGCAGCTGGACTTGGGCAGGGGGCCTAAGTGGCACTGAAGCTTTCTTT. Protein: CASSWTWAGGLSGTEAFF.

This clone was recorded once. The V and J genes are TRBV9 and TRBJ1-4; D perhaps matches TRBD1 (5 bases). Germline V gene sequence: CDR1 SGDLS, CDR2 YYNGEE. V was clipped by 5 bases and J by 0 bases, with 14 bases between them. This CDR3 contains 16 residues. DNA for the CDR3: TGTGCCAGCAGTTTGGAGGGACTTGCAACTAATGAAAAACTGTTTTTT. This codes for CASSLEGLATNEKLFF.